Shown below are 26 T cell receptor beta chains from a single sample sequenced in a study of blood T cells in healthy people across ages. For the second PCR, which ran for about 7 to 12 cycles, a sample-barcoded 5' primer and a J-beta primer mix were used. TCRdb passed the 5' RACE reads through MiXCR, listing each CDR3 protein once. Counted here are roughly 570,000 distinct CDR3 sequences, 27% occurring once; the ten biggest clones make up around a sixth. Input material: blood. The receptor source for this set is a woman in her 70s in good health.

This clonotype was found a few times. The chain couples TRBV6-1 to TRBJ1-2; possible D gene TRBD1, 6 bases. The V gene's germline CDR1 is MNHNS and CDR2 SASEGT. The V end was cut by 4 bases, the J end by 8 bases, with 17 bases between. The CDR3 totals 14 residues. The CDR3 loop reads CASSVNPGTLGYTF. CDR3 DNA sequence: TGTGCCAGCAGTGTTAACCCTGGGACATTGGGCTACACCTTC.

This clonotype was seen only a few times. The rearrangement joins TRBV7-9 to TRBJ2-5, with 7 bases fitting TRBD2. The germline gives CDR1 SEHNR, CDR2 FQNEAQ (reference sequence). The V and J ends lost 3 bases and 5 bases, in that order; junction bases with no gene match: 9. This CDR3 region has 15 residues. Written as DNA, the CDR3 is TGTGCCAGCAGCTTTAAGATGCGGGGGAACGAGACCCAGTACTTC. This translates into CASSFKMRGNETQYF.

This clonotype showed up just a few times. The CDR3 is CSAGDYRNTEAFF. CDR3 sequence (DNA): TGCAGTGCTGGGGACTACAGGAACACTGAAGCTTTCTTT. The V gene is TRBV20-1, the J gene TRBJ1-1; tentatively, D is TRBD1 (5 bases). This CDR3 contains 13 residues. The V gene's germline CDR1 is DFQATT and CDR2 SNEGSKA (reference sequence). Trimming took 5 bases from V and 1 from J, leaving 11 bases between them.

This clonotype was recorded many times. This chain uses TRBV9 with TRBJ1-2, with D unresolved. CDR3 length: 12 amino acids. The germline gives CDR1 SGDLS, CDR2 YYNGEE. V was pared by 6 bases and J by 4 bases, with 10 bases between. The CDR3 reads CASKNSIYGYTF. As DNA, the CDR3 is TGTGCCAGCAAAAACAGCATCTATGGCTACACCTTC.

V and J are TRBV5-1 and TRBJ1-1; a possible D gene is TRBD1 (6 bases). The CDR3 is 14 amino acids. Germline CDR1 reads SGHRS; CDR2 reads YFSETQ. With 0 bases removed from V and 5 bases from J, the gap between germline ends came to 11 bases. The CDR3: CASSLGQGMTEAFF. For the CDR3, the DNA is TGCGCCAGCAGCTTGGGGCAGGGGATGACTGAAGCTTTCTTT.

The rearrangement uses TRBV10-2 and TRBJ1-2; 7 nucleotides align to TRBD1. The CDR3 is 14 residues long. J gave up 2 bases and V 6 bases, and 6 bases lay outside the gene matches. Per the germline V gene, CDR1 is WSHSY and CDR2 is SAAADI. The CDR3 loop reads CASRGTARNYGYTF. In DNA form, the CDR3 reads TGCGCCAGCAGGGGGACAGCTCGGAACTATGGCTACACCTTC.

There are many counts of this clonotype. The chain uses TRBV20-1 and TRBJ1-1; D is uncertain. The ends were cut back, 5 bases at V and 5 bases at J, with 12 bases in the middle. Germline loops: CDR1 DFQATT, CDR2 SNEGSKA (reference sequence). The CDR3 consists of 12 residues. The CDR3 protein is CSARGMMTEAFF. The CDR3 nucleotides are TGCAGTGCTCGCGGGATGATGACTGAAGCTTTCTTT.

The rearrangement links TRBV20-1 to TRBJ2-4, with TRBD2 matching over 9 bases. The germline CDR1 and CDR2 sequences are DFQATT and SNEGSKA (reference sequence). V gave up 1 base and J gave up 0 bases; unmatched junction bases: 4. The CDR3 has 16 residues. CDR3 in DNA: TGCAGTGCTAGAGTGGCGGGAGGGGAAGCCAAAAACATTCAGTACTTC. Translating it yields CSARVAGGEAKNIQYF.

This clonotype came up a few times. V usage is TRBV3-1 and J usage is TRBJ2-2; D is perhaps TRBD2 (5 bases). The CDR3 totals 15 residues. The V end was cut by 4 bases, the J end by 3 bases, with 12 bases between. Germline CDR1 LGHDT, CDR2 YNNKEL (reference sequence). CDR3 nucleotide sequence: TGTGCCAGCAGCCGACCGGACTCTTACACCGGGGAGCTGTTTTTT. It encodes CASSRPDSYTGELFF.

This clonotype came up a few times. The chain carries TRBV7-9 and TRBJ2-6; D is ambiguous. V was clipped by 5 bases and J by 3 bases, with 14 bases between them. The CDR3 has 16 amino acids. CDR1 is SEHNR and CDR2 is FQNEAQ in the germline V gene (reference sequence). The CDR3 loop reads CASSKSFALGANVLTF. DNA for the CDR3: TGTGCCAGCAGCAAAAGCTTCGCTCTTGGGGCCAACGTCCTGACTTTC.

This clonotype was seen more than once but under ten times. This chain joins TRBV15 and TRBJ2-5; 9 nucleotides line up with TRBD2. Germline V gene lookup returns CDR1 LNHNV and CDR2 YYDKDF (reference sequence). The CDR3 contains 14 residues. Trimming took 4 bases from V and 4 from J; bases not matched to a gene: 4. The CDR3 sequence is CATSISGGGETQYF. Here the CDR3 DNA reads TGTGCCACCAGCATTAGCGGGGGTGGAGAGACCCAGTACTTC. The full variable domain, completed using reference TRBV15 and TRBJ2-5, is DAMVIQNPRYQVTQFGKPVTLSCSQTLNHNVMYWYQQKSSQAPKLLFHYYDKDFNNEADTPDNFQSRRPNTSFCFLDIRSPGLGDTAMYLCATSISGGGETQYFGPGTRLLVL.

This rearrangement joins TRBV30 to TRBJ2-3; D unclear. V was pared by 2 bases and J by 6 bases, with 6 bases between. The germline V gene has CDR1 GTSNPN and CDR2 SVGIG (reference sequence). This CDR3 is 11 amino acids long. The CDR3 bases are TGTGCCTGGAGTACTCGGGATACGCAGTATTTT. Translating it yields CAWSTRDTQYF.

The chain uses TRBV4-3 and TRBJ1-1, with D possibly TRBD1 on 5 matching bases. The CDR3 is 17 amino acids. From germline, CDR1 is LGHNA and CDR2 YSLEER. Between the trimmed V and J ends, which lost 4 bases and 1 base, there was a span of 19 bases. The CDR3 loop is CASSPGAGRVRNTEAFF. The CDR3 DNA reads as TGCGCCAGCAGCCCCGGGGCAGGGCGGGTAAGGAACACTGAAGCTTTCTTT.

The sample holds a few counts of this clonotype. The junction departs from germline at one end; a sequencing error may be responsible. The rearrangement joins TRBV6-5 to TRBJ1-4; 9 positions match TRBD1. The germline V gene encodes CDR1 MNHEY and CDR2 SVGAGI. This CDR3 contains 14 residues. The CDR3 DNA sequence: TGTGCCAGCAGCCCCGGGACAGGGAATGAAAAACTGTCTTTT. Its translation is CASSPGTGNEKLSF.

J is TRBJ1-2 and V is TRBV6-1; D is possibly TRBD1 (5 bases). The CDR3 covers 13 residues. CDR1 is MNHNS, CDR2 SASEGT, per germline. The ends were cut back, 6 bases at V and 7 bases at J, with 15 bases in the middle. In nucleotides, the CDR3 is TGTGCCAGCAGAGACAGCGTTGTTGCTGGCTACACCTTC. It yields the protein CASRDSVVAGYTF.

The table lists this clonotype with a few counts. Here the CDR3 DNA reads TGCGCCAGCAGCTTGGCCAGGGACACTGAAGCTTTCTTT. It is translated as CASSLARDTEAFF. The chain uses TRBV5-1 and TRBJ1-1; D possibly corresponds to TRBD1 (5 bases). This CDR3 has 13 residues. Trimming took off 0 bases at V and 3 bases at J, with 6 bases between the two ends. CDR1 is SGHRS and CDR2 is YFSETQ in the germline V gene.

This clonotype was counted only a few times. The CDR3 DNA reads as TGCGCCAGCAGCCCCCGTCCCCCCGACAGCGCGTCGACCTCCTACAATGAGCAGTTCTTC. This gives the protein CASSPRPPDSASTSYNEQFF. The chain is built from TRBV4-3 and TRBJ2-1, with a tentative D call TRBD1 (5 bases). Germline V lookup: CDR1 LGHNA, CDR2 YSLEER. V lost 4 bases, J lost 0 bases, and 25 bases lay in between. This CDR3 spans 20 amino acids.

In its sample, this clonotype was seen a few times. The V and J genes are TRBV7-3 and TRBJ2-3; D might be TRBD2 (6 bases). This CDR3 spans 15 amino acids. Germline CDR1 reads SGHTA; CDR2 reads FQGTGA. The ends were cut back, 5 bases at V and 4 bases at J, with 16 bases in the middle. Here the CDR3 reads CASSPAASEPDTQYF. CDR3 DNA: TGTGCCAGCAGCCCAGCGGCTAGCGAGCCAGATACGCAGTATTTT.

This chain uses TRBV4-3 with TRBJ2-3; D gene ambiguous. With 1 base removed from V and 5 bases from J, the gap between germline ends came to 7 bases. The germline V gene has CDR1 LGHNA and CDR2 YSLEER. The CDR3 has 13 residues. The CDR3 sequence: CASSQVFRDTQYF. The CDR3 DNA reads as TGCGCCAGCAGCCAAGTGTTCAGAGATACGCAGTATTTT.

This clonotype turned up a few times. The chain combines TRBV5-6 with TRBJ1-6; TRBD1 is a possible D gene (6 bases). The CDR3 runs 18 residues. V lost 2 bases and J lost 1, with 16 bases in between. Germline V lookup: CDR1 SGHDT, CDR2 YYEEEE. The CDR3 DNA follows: TGTGCCAGCAGCTTCAGGGACCACGGGACATCCTATAATTCACCCCTCCACTTT. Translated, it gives CASSFRDHGTSYNSPLHF. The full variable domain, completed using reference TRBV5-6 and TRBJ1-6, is DAGVTQSPTHLIKTRGQQVTLRCSPKSGHDTVSWYQQALGQGPQFIFQYYEEEERQRGNFPDRFSGHQFPNYSSELNVNALLLGDSALYLCASSFRDHGTSYNSPLHFGNGTRLTVT.

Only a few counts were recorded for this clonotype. In DNA, the CDR3 is TGTGCCAGCAGGGACGGACAGGGTCGGAATGGCTACACCTTC. The encoded protein is CASRDGQGRNGYTF. The genes are TRBV6-5 and TRBJ1-2; 8 bases agree with TRBD1. The CDR3 consists of 14 residues. CDR1 is MNHEY, CDR2 SVGAGI, per germline. V dropped 6 bases and J dropped 6; count of bases not matched to a gene: 9.

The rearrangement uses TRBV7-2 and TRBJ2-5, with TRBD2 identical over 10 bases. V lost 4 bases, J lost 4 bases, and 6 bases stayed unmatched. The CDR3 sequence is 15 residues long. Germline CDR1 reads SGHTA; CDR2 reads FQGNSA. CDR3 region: CASSSTGTSAETQYF. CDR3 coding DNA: TGTGCCAGCAGCTCAACCGGGACTAGCGCAGAGACCCAGTACTTC.

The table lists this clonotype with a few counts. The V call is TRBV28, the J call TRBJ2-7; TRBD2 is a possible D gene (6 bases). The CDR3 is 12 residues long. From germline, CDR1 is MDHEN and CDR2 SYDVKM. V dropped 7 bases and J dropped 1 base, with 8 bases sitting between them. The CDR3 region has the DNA TGTGCCAGCAATGCGGGGTCCTACGAGCAGTACTTC. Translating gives CASNAGSYEQYF.

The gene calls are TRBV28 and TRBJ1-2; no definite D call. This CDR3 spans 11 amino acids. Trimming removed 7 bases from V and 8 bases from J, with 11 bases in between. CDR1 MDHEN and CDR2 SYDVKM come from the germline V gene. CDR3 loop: CASTASWGYTF. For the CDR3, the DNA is TGTGCCAGCACCGCTTCTTGGGGCTACACCTTC.

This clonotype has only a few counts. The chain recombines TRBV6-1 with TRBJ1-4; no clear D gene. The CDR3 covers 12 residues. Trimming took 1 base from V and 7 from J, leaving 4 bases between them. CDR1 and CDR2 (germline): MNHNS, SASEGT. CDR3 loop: CASSEESEKLFF. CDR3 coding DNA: TGTGCCAGCAGTGAAGAGAGTGAAAAACTGTTTTTT.

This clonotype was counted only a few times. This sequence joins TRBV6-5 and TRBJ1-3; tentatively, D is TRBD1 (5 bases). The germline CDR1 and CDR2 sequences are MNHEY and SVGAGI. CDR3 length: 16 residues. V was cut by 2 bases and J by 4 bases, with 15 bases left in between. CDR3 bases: TGTGCCAGCAGTTACGGGGGGGACCCCGCCGGAAACACCATATATTTT. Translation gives CASSYGGDPAGNTIYF.